These T cell receptor beta chains were read from a single sample in a study of cytomegalovirus exposure and HLA in healthy donors. Some clones are missing from TCRdb's copy, which holds only in-frame ones; the method was immunoSEQ multiplex PCR. The table shows some 100,000 clones, with about 73% occurring only once. Material for sequencing was PBMCs. The source is a woman between 50 and 59 years old in good health and CMV-seropositive. Each CDR3 is given with its conserved first and last residue. The order of the fields is D gene, J gene, clone size, V gene, CDR3 protein, CDR3 DNA. D genes are given only for firm matches. Clone size is not always given. Where it is, it says once, few, many or a class for expanded clones.

D gene: TRBD1
J gene: TRBJ1-1
clone size: NA
V gene: TRBV9
CDR3 protein: CASSARTGDTEAFF
CDR3 DNA: TGTGCCAGCAGCGCCCGGACAGGCGACACTGAAGCTTTCTTT

D gene: TRBD2
J gene: TRBJ2-1
clone size: once
V gene: TRBV7-2
CDR3 protein: CASSLAGTGGYNEQFF
CDR3 DNA: TGTGCCAGCAGCTTAGCTGGGACGGGGGGTTACAATGAGCAGTTCTTC

D gene: TRBD1
J gene: TRBJ2-2
clone size: NA
V gene: TRBV28
CDR3 protein: CASSRTGGTGELFF
CDR3 DNA: TGTGCCAGCAGTAGGACAGGGGGAACCGGGGAGCTGTTTTTT

D gene: TRBD2
J gene: TRBJ2-1
clone size: NA
V gene: TRBV27
CDR3 protein: CASSSSGEGQFF
CDR3 DNA: TGTGCCAGCAGTTCTAGCGGAGAGGGGCAGTTCTTC

D gene: TRBD2
J gene: TRBJ2-3
clone size: NA
V gene: TRBV7-9
CDR3 protein: CASSLVTSGDTDTQYF
CDR3 DNA: TGTGCCAGCAGCTTAGTAACTAGCGGAGACACAGATACGCAGTATTTT

D gene: NA
J gene: TRBJ1-2
clone size: NA
V gene: TRBV28
CDR3 protein: CASREQGSSGYTF
CDR3 DNA: TGTGCCAGCAGAGAACAGGGATCATCTGGCTACACCTTC

D gene: NA
J gene: TRBJ2-6
clone size: few
V gene: TRBV27
CDR3 protein: CASRYGGGANVLTF
CDR3 DNA: TGTGCCAGCAGGTACGGAGGGGGGGCCAACGTCCTGACTTTC

D gene: TRBD2
J gene: TRBJ2-7
clone size: NA
V gene: TRBV10-3
CDR3 protein: CATREGGWSSYEQYF
CDR3 DNA: TGTGCCACCCGCGAGGGAGGGTGGAGCTCCTACGAGCAGTACTTC

D gene: TRBD2
J gene: TRBJ2-3
clone size: NA
V gene: TRBV27
CDR3 protein: CASRSRGEGDTQYF
CDR3 DNA: TGTGCCAGCAGATCTCGAGGGGAGGGAGATACGCAGTATTTT

D gene: NA
J gene: TRBJ2-7
clone size: NA
V gene: TRBV4-3
CDR3 protein: CASSQYRDTYEQYF
CDR3 DNA: TGCGCCAGCAGCCAATACCGGGACACCTACGAGCAGTACTTC

D gene: NA
J gene: TRBJ2-1
clone size: NA
V gene: TRBV18
CDR3 protein: CASSRAQDNEQFF
CDR3 DNA: TGTGCCAGCTCACGCGCTCAGGACAATGAGCAGTTCTTC

D gene: NA
J gene: TRBJ2-2
clone size: few
V gene: TRBV19
CDR3 protein: CASTARTGTGELFF
CDR3 DNA: TGTGCCAGTACCGCCCGGACGGGGACCGGGGAGCTGTTTTTT

D gene: NA
J gene: TRBJ2-4
clone size: NA
V gene: TRBV14
CDR3 protein: CASSQVVHIQYF
CDR3 DNA: TGTGCCAGCAGCCAAGTGGTCCACATTCAGTACTTC

D gene: TRBD1
J gene: TRBJ1-1
clone size: few
V gene: TRBV11-3
CDR3 protein: CASSQMGTGEAFF
CDR3 DNA: TGTGCCAGCAGCCAGATGGGGACAGGGGAAGCTTTCTTT